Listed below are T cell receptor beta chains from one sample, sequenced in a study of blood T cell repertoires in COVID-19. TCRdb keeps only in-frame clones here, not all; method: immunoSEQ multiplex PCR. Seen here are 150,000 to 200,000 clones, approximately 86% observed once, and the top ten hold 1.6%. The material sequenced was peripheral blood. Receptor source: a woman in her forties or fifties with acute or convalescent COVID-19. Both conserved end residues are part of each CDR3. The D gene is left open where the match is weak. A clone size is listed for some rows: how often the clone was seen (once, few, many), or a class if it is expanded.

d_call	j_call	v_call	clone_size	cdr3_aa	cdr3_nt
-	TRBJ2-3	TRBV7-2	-	CASSLGTGSDTQYF	TGTGCCAGCAGCTTAGGAACAGGTTCAGATACGCAGTATTTT
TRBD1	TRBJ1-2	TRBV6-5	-	CASSYSTGVGYTF	TGTGCCAGCAGTTACTCGACAGGGGTTGGCTACACCTTC
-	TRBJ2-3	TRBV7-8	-	CASSRTGTSTDTQYF	TGTGCCAGCAGCCGAACCGGGACTAGCACAGATACGCAGTATTTT
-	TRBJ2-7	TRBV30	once	CAWRKMSYEQYF	TGTGCCTGGAGAAAGATGAGTTACGAGCAGTACTTC
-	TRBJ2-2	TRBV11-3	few	CASSERLQGTGELFF	TGTGCCAGCAGCGAGAGGCTCCAGGGGACCGGGGAGCTGTTTTTT
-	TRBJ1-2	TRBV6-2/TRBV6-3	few	CASSYWTAGGYTF	TGTGCCAGCAGTTATTGGACCGCGGGTGGCTACACCTTC
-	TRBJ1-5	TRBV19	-	CASSIPEGTYSNQPQHF	TGTGCCAGTAGTATTCCCGAGGGGACATATAGCAATCAGCCCCAGCATTTT
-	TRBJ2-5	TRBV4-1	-	CASSQERWEETQYF	TGCGCCAGCAGCCAAGAACGGTGGGAGGAGACCCAGTACTTC
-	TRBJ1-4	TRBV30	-	CAWSIGGAEKLFF	TGTGCCTGGAGTATCGGGGGGGCTGAAAAACTGTTTTTT
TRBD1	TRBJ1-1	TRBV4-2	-	CASSHVRQGTSNTEAFF	TGTGCCAGCAGCCATGTAAGACAGGGGACTTCCAACACTGAAGCTTTCTTT
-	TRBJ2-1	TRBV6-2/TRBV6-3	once	CASSLEVLYNEQFF	TGTGCCAGCAGCTTGGAGGTCCTCTACAATGAGCAGTTCTTC
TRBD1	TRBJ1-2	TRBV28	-	CASSPGQGAGGYTF	TGTGCCAGCAGCCCGGGACAGGGGGCGGGCGGCTACACCTTC
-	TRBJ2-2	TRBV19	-	CASSIVVLGAPGELFF	TGTGCCAGTAGTATAGTCGTCTTGGGGGCGCCCGGGGAGCTGTTTTTT
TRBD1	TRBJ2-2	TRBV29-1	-	CSVGGQVTGELFF	TGCAGCGTTGGGGGACAGGTCACCGGGGAGCTGTTTTTT
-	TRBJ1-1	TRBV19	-	CATKSLQGSYDTEAFF	TGTGCCACCAAATCCCTACAGGGCAGTTACGACACTGAAGCTTTCTTT
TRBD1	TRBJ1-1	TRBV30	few	CAWTKGQGEAEAFF	TGTGCCTGGACAAAGGGACAGGGGGAGGCTGAAGCTTTCTTT
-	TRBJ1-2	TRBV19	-	CASSITGIGRGYGYTF	TGTGCCAGTAGTATAACAGGGATAGGGAGAGGGTATGGCTACACCTTC
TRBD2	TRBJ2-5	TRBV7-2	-	CASSLTSGQETQYF	TGTGCCAGCAGCTTAACTAGCGGGCAAGAGACCCAGTACTTC
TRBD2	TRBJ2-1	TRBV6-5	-	CASSYNRGGAGDEQFF	TGTGCCAGCAGTTACAATCGCGGGGGGGCGGGTGATGAGCAGTTCTTC
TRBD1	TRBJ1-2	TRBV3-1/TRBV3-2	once	CASSQGQNYGYTF	TGTGCCAGCAGCCAGGGACAGAACTATGGCTACACCTTC
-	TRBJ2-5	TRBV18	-	CASSPRHNTKETQYF	TGTGCCAGCTCACCAAGACACAACACAAAAGAGACCCAGTACTTC
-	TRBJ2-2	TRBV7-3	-	CASSLNGGVSSGELFF	TGTGCCAGCAGCTTAAACGGCGGGGTTTCGAGCGGGGAGCTGTTTTTT
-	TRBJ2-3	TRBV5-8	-	CASSLGYSETTDTQYF	TGTGCCAGCAGCTTGGGTTATAGCGAAACCACAGATACGCAGTATTTT
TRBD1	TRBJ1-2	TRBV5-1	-	CASSPGRGHYGYTF	TGCGCCAGCAGCCCCGGCAGGGGGCACTATGGCTACACCTTC
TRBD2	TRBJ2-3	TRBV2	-	CASSAPDRRSAGTSVTDTQYF	TGTGCCAGCAGTGCTCCCGACCGACGATCCGCCGGGACTAGCGTCACAGATACGCAGTATTTT
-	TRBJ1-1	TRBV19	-	CASSNTYGGNTEAFF	TGTGCCAGTAGCAATACTTACGGGGGGAACACTGAAGCTTTCTTT